Below are 4 T cell receptor beta chains sequenced from a single sample in a study of T cell responses to AZD1222 COVID-19 vaccine. This table comes from immunoSEQ multiplex PCR, and its TCRdb copy is limited to in-frame clones, with some not included. The sample shows over 100,000 clones, roughly nine tenths of them seen only once. The sequenced sample was peripheral blood, obtained on day 0 of AZD1222 vaccination. These receptors were obtained from an adult in good health.

The rearrangement joins TRBV28 to TRBJ1-4, with unresolved D. V was trimmed by 6 bases and J by 8 bases, leaving 19 bases between them. The CDR3 is 15 amino acids. Germline CDR1 and CDR2: MDHEN and SYDVKM. The CDR3: CASSRTTPRREKLFF. The CDR3, as DNA: TGTGCCAGCAGCCGGACGACCCCTCGACGCGAAAAACTGTTTTTT.

J is TRBJ1-6 and V is TRBV15, with D possibly matching TRBD1 (6 bases). This CDR3 is 19 amino acids long. Between the trimmed V and J ends, which lost 4 bases and 0 bases, there was a span of 19 bases. The germline V gene encodes CDR1 LNHNV and CDR2 YYDKDF (reference sequence). The CDR3 spells CATSTQRQAQSSYNSPLHF. As DNA, the CDR3 is TGTGCCACCAGCACCCAGCGACAGGCCCAGAGCTCCTATAATTCACCCCTCCACTTT. Together with reference TRBV15 and TRBJ1-6, the CDR3 gives the full variable domain: DAMVIQNPRYQVTQFGKPVTLSCSQTLNHNVMYWYQQKSSQAPKLLFHYYDKDFNNEADTPDNFQSRRPNTSFCFLDIRSPGLGDTAMYLCATSTQRQAQSSYNSPLHFGNGTRLTVT.

V is TRBV6-2 or TRBV6-3 and J is TRBJ2-7; possible D gene TRBD2, 5 bases. Germline CDR1 reads MNHEY; CDR2 reads SVGEGT. V lost 2 bases and J 4 bases, leaving 9 bases between the germline ends. The CDR3 totals 13 residues. In nucleotides, the CDR3 is TGTGCCAGCAGTTACGTGGGAGTGTACGAGCAGTACTTC. This gives the protein CASSYVGVYEQYF.

The V call is TRBV13, the J call TRBJ2-1; 8 bases are a match to TRBD2. Unmatched junction bases numbered 10, after V lost 5 bases and J lost 7 bases. There are 15 residues in the CDR3. Germline CDR1 and CDR2: PRHDT and FYEKMQ (reference sequence). The CDR3 coding sequence is TGTGCCAGCAGCCCCGGGGTAGCGGGGTATAATGAGCAGTTCTTC. Its protein is CASSPGVAGYNEQFF. The entire variable domain, with the rest obtained from reference TRBV13 and TRBJ2-1, is as follows: AAGVIQSPRHLIKEKRETATLKCYPIPRHDTVYWYQQGPGQDPQFLISFYEKMQSDKGSIPDRFSAQQFSDYHSELNMSSLELGDSALYFCASSPGVAGYNEQFFGPGTRLTVL.